The 17 T cell receptor beta chains given below trace back to one sample, sequenced in a study of control samples from healthy donors and cancer patients (TCRdb year 2020). The method was the immunoSEQ multiplex PCR assay. TCRdb stores this immuneACCESS table with in-frame sequences only. Part of the clones is absent; in the studies checked, under half of the shortfall reflects unresolved V genes, and no reason is known for the rest. The sample table holds more than 75,000 clones, of which nearly 90% were seen once. The ten largest clones represent 4.5% to 7% of the sample. The specimen sequenced was blood. These receptors were obtained from a man aged 50 to 60 in good health.

On this clone: A read error may produce the germline difference seen at one junction end. This chain links TRBV28 with TRBJ1-6, with TRBD1 as a possible D gene (6 bases). The CDR3 consists of 13 residues. CDR1 is MDHEN and CDR2 is SYDVKM in the germline V gene. CDR3 residues: CASSPGQNSPPHF. In nucleotides, the CDR3 is TGTGCCAGCAGTCCTGGACAGAATTCACCCCCCCACTTT.

As DNA, the CDR3 is TGTGCCAGCAGCCGCTACGGAGTACAAGAGACCCAGTACTTC. Residues: CASSRYGVQETQYF. The chain joins TRBV5-5 to TRBJ2-5; no clear D. Germline V CDR1 and CDR2: SGHKS, YYEKEE (reference sequence). This CDR3 is 14 amino acids long. Trimming left V 4 bases short and J 2 bases short, with 12 bases between.

This chain joins TRBV9 and TRBJ2-5; D unresolved. The CDR3 covers 16 residues. Germline assignment: CDR1 SGDLS and CDR2 YYNGEE. V dropped 0 bases and J dropped 2 bases, with 14 bases sitting between them. CDR3 sequence reads: CASSVGDGRQQETQYF. CDR3 nucleotides: TGTGCCAGCAGCGTAGGGGATGGCAGACAACAAGAGACCCAGTACTTC.

The rearrangement links TRBV24-1 to TRBJ1-2, with D unresolved. Germline V CDR1 and CDR2: KGHDR, SFDVKD. Trimming pared 5 bases from V and 0 bases from J, leaving 6 bases between. The CDR3 has 13 amino acids. CDR3 nucleotides: TGTGCCACCAGTGTAGGAACTAACTATGGCTACACCTTC. Translating gives CATSVGTNYGYTF.

V and J are TRBV12-3 or TRBV12-4 and TRBJ1-1, with a possible D match to TRBD1 (6 bases). Deletions cut 6 bases from V and 4 bases from J, with 9 bases between. The CDR3 is 12 residues long. For the CDR3, the DNA is TGTGCCAGCAGCTACAGGGCCACTGAAGCTTTCTTT. Protein: CASSYRATEAFF.

This clone was seen only once. The rearrangement links TRBV5-4 to TRBJ1-1; no definite D call. The CDR3 has 14 residues. The V and J ends lost 2 bases and 1 base respectively, with 9 bases between them. Germline CDR1 and CDR2: SGHNT and YYREEE (reference sequence). The CDR3 loop reads CASSFRGTNTEAFF. CDR3 nucleotides: TGTGCCAGCAGCTTTCGGGGTACGAACACTGAAGCTTTCTTT.

The rearrangement joins TRBV24-1 to TRBJ1-5; TRBD1 matches 9 bases. This CDR3 contains 17 residues. V was pared by 2 bases and J by 3 bases, with 7 bases of the junction left unmatched. CDR1 is KGHDR and CDR2 is SFDVKD in the germline V gene. As DNA, the CDR3 is TGTGCCACCAGTGATTCTAGGACAGGGGCGGTCAATCAGCCCCAGCATTTT. Its protein product is CATSDSRTGAVNQPQHF.

The chain couples TRBV2 to TRBJ2-7; 7 bases agree with TRBD1. The V segment lost 1 base and the J segment 3 bases; nucleotides outside the gene matches: 6. The CDR3 extends over 15 amino acids. Germline V gene sequence: CDR1 SNHLY, CDR2 FYNNEI. The CDR3 DNA follows: TGTGCCAGCAGTGAAGGCAGGGGGAGTGTCTACGAGCAGTACTTC. This encodes CASSEGRGSVYEQYF.

The chain recombines TRBV12-3 or TRBV12-4 with TRBJ1-4, with 7 bases identical to TRBD1. Losses at the gene ends were 5 bases for V and 7 bases for J; bases not matched to a gene: 1. This CDR3 is 12 amino acids long. For the CDR3, the DNA is TGTGCCAGCAGTCGGGACAGTGAAAAACTGTTTTTT. This sequence encodes CASSRDSEKLFF.

The rearrangement uses TRBV7-9 and TRBJ2-1, with TRBD2 as a possible D gene (6 bases). The CDR3 runs 14 residues. The V gene lost 7 bases and the J gene lost 7 bases, with 17 bases spanning the gap. The germline gives CDR1 SEHNR, CDR2 FQNEAQ (reference sequence). The CDR3 loop reads CASTQPGESNEQFF. CDR3 nucleotides: TGTGCCAGCACCCAACCGGGGGAGAGTAATGAGCAGTTCTTC.

The chain uses TRBV2 and TRBJ2-4; D is possibly TRBD1 (6 bases). The CDR3 is made up of 15 amino acids. The V gene's germline CDR1 is SNHLY and CDR2 FYNNEI. V shed 7 bases and J shed 0 bases, with 13 bases lying between them. In DNA form, the CDR3 reads TGTGCCAGCACCTCACAGGGTCTAGCCAAAAACATTCAGTACTTC. Encoded protein: CASTSQGLAKNIQYF.

As DNA, the CDR3 is TGTGCCAGCAGCATGGGGACTGGGACGGGGGGTTGGTATGGCTACACCTTC. It specifies CASSMGTGTGGWYGYTF. The chain is built from TRBV9 and TRBJ1-2; weak D call: TRBD1 (5 bases). The length of the CDR3 is 17 residues. Germline V lookup: CDR1 SGDLS, CDR2 YYNGEE. The ends were cut back, 4 bases at V and 5 bases at J, with 24 bases in the middle.

This chain links TRBV29-1 with TRBJ2-7, with 8 nucleotides matching TRBD1. The V and J ends lost 1 base and 3 bases, in that order; junction bases with no gene match: 11. CDR3 size: 16 residues. Germline assignment: CDR1 SQVTM and CDR2 ANQGSEA. DNA for the CDR3: TGCAGCGTTGAAGGGTGGACAGGGCATGACTTCTACGAGCAGTACTTC. The encoded protein is CSVEGWTGHDFYEQYF.

The rearrangement joins TRBV3-1 (or the pseudogene TRBV3-2) to TRBJ1-4, with D perhaps matching TRBD1 (5 bases). The CDR3 sequence is 14 residues long. Germline V lookup: CDR1 LGHDT, CDR2 YNNKEL (reference sequence). The V end was cut by 3 bases, the J end by 7 bases, with 12 bases between. The CDR3 reads CASSHSVRGEKLFF. CDR3 coding DNA: TGTGCCAGCAGCCACTCAGTGAGGGGTGAAAAACTGTTTTTT.

V is TRBV6-6 and J is TRBJ1-1; tentatively, D is TRBD1 (5 bases). V lost 2 bases to trimming and J lost 1 base, with 8 bases between them. Germline assignment: CDR1 MNHNY and CDR2 SVGAGI (reference sequence). There are 14 residues in the CDR3. Written as DNA, the CDR3 is TGTGCCAGCAGTTACGGGGGGGAGAACACTGAAGCTTTCTTT. This sequence encodes CASSYGGENTEAFF.

V usage is TRBV25-1 and J usage is TRBJ1-1; tentative D call: TRBD1 (5 bases). Trimming stripped 2 bases from V and 0 bases from J, with 16 bases between. Germline CDR1 MGHDK, CDR2 SYGVNS. The CDR3 has 17 amino acids. Here the CDR3 DNA reads TGTGCCAGCAGTGAAGGGGGATTCAGGGTCTTGAACACTGAAGCTTTCTTT. Translated: CASSEGGFRVLNTEAFF. Supplemented by reference TRBV25-1 and TRBJ1-1, the full variable domain reads EADIYQTPRYLVIGTGKKITLECSQTMGHDKMYWYQQDPGMELHLIHYSYGVNSTEKGDLSSESTVSRIRTEHFPLTLESARPSHTSQYLCASSEGGFRVLNTEAFFGQGTRLTVV.

This chain's CDR3 is CASSLVKPSGAQTREAFF. The CDR3 bases are TGTGCCAGCAGCTTAGTAAAGCCAAGTGGGGCCCAAACCCGTGAAGCTTTCTTT. The rearrangement uses TRBV11-2 and TRBJ1-1; TRBD1 might be the D (5 bases). Germline V gene data show CDR1 as SGHAT and CDR2 as FQNNGV. V was trimmed by 1 base and J by 7 bases, leaving 25 bases between them. This CDR3 region has 18 residues.